Sequencing of this TCR beta chain was carried out in a study of blood T cell repertoires in COVID-19. Germline-derived CDR1 and CDR2 are SNHLY and FYNNEI. Deletions cut 11 bases from V and 9 bases from J, with 26 bases between. The CDR3 covers 14 residues. Assay: immunoSEQ multiplex PCR; the TCRdb copy retains only in-frame clones and omits some. The sample has fewer than 75,000 clones; about 86% are singletons. The sequenced material came from peripheral blood. The V gene is TRBV2, the J gene TRBJ2-7; no clear D gene. This sequence originates from a man aged 50 to 60 with active COVID-19. The CDR3 DNA reads TGTGCCTCAGCAGTGAGTTTAGCTGTTGTCTCGCAGTACTTC. It yields the protein CASAVSLAVVSQYF.